The present entry profiles one TCR beta chain with its context. Assay used: immunoSEQ multiplex PCR; TCRdb lists only in-frame clones, some missing. The sample records about 44,000 clones, about 95% being singletons. Between the trimmed V and J ends, which lost 4 bases and 8 bases, there was a span of 21 bases. Germline CDR1 SGHRS, CDR2 YFSETQ. CDR3 length: 15 amino acids. The entry originates in a study of OX40 agonist ivuxolimab in advanced cancers. The chain joins TRBV5-1 to TRBJ1-2, with D maybe TRBD1 (5 bases). The source of this sequence is an adult with an advanced solid tumor such as melanoma, head and neck, liver or kidney cancer. The material sequenced was CD4+ or CD8+ T cells sorted from blood, taken in a trial of the OX40 agonist ivuxolimab. DNA of the CDR3: TGCGCCAGCAGCCCGCCGGACGGGGCCTTTTTGGGCTACACCTTC. It encodes CASSPPDGAFLGYTF. Variable domain in full (rest from reference TRBV5-1 and TRBJ1-2): KAGVTQTPRYLIKTRGQQVTLSCSPISGHRSVSWYQQTPGQGLQFLFEYFSETQRNKGNFPGRFSGRQFSNSRSEMNVSTLELGDSALYLCASSPPDGAFLGYTFGSGTRLTVV.